These T cell receptor beta chains were read from a single sample in a study of blood T cell repertoires in COVID-19. Clones were read by immunoSEQ multiplex PCR, and TCRdb kept only the in-frame ones, dropping some. This sample has around 140,000 clones, with 76% found just once. Sequenced material: peripheral blood. The source of these receptors is a woman of 80 years or more with active or convalescent COVID-19. CDR3s include the opening cysteine and the closing phenylalanine or tryptophan. The D gene is left open where the match is weak. Size is stated for part of the rows, as once, few or many counts, or as a class when the clone is expanded.

CDR3 DNA: TGTGCCAGCAGTCGACCCGGGACAGGGTATGGCTACACCTTC
CDR3 protein: CASSRPGTGYGYTF
clone size: .
V gene: TRBV6-5
D gene: TRBD1
J gene: TRBJ1-2

CDR3 DNA: TGTGCCAGCAGCTCCGCCAGGGGGCCTGGGACTGAAGCTTTCTTT
CDR3 protein: CASSSARGPGTEAFF
clone size: .
V gene: TRBV11-2
D gene: TRBD1
J gene: TRBJ1-1

CDR3 DNA: TGTGCCAGCAGTTTATCGAGAGGGCATAACTATGGCTACACCTTC
CDR3 protein: CASSLSRGHNYGYTF
clone size: .
V gene: TRBV27
D gene: .
J gene: TRBJ1-2

CDR3 DNA: TGTGCCACGAAGGCGAGACTAGCGAGCGGGGAGCTGTTTTTT
CDR3 protein: CATKARLASGELFF
clone size: .
V gene: TRBV3-1/TRBV3-2
D gene: TRBD2
J gene: TRBJ2-2

CDR3 DNA: TGCGCCAGCAGCTTGGCCGTAGGGACAGGGGGTAGGACTTTCTTT
CDR3 protein: CASSLAVGTGGRTFF
clone size: .
V gene: TRBV5-1
D gene: TRBD1
J gene: TRBJ1-1

CDR3 DNA: TGCGCCAGCAGTCCAACTTCAGGGGGCGTTAATGGCTACACCTTC
CDR3 protein: CASSPTSGGVNGYTF
clone size: .
V gene: TRBV5-1
D gene: TRBD1
J gene: TRBJ1-2

CDR3 DNA: TGCAGCGTTGGGGGGCGGACCGATCCCTACGAGCAGTACTTC
CDR3 protein: CSVGGRTDPYEQYF
clone size: .
V gene: TRBV29-1
D gene: .
J gene: TRBJ2-7

CDR3 DNA: TGTGCCAGCAGCTTATCTAGTCAGCCCCAGCATTTT
CDR3 protein: CASSLSSQPQHF
clone size: few
V gene: TRBV7-9
D gene: .
J gene: TRBJ1-5

CDR3 DNA: TGTGCCAGCAGCCTGACGAATACAAGACAGCTGAAGTCCTACGAGCAGTACTTC
CDR3 protein: CASSLTNTRQLKSYEQYF
clone size: .
V gene: TRBV7-2
D gene: .
J gene: TRBJ2-7

CDR3 DNA: TGCGCCAGCAGCTTGGGAGGACTAGCGGGGGGGCACCTCTACAATGAGCAGTTCTTC
CDR3 protein: CASSLGGLAGGHLYNEQFF
clone size: .
V gene: TRBV5-1
D gene: TRBD2
J gene: TRBJ2-1

CDR3 DNA: TGTGCCAGCATAGAGGGATTTGGCAATCAGCCCCAGCATTTT
CDR3 protein: CASIEGFGNQPQHF
clone size: .
V gene: TRBV2
D gene: .
J gene: TRBJ1-5

CDR3 DNA: TGTGCCTGGAGTGTACCCAGCGGGGGGGCATACAATGAGCAGTTCTTC
CDR3 protein: CAWSVPSGGAYNEQFF
clone size: many
V gene: TRBV30
D gene: TRBD2
J gene: TRBJ2-1

CDR3 DNA: TGTGCCAGCAGTCGGGCGGGGGGGGTAACAGATACGCAGTATTTT
CDR3 protein: CASSRAGGVTDTQYF
clone size: .
V gene: TRBV6-5
D gene: TRBD2
J gene: TRBJ2-3

CDR3 DNA: TGTGCCAGCAGCTTAGGTCAGGGGGCGAATGAGCAGTTCTTC
CDR3 protein: CASSLGQGANEQFF
clone size: .
V gene: TRBV11-2
D gene: TRBD1
J gene: TRBJ2-1

CDR3 DNA: TGTGCCAGCAGCTCTCTAGCGGGCAGAGATACGCAGTATTTT
CDR3 protein: CASSSLAGRDTQYF
clone size: .
V gene: TRBV7-8
D gene: TRBD2
J gene: TRBJ2-3

CDR3 DNA: TGTGCCATCAGTAGGGACACCCCGGCAGCTAATGAAAAACTGTTTTTT
CDR3 protein: CAISRDTPAANEKLFF
clone size: .
V gene: TRBV10-3
D gene: .
J gene: TRBJ1-4

CDR3 DNA: TGTGCCAGTAGAACTACAGGGACTAACAATCAGCCCCAGCATTTT
CDR3 protein: CASRTTGTNNQPQHF
clone size: .
V gene: TRBV19
D gene: .
J gene: TRBJ1-5

CDR3 DNA: TGTGCCAGCAGCCAGCGAGGACAGGGGTGGAATGGCTACACCTTC
CDR3 protein: CASSQRGQGWNGYTF
clone size: few
V gene: TRBV4-2
D gene: TRBD1
J gene: TRBJ1-2

CDR3 DNA: TGCGCCAGCAGCGCAAATCAGGGTGGCGTTACGGAGACCCAGTACTTC
CDR3 protein: CASSANQGGVTETQYF
clone size: once
V gene: TRBV5-1
D gene: .
J gene: TRBJ2-5

CDR3 DNA: TGCAGTGCGGCAGGGGATGAAAAACTGTTTTTT
CDR3 protein: CSAAGDEKLFF
clone size: few
V gene: TRBV20-1
D gene: .
J gene: TRBJ1-4

CDR3 DNA: TGCGCCAGCAGCTTAACAGAAATAGCGGGGGTAAGGGGAGATACGCAGTATTTT
CDR3 protein: CASSLTEIAGVRGDTQYF
clone size: .
V gene: TRBV5-1
D gene: TRBD2
J gene: TRBJ2-3

CDR3 DNA: TGTGCCAGTAGTCCTACAGGGTCGGCCGGGGAGCTGTTTTTT
CDR3 protein: CASSPTGSAGELFF
clone size: .
V gene: TRBV19
D gene: .
J gene: TRBJ2-2

CDR3 DNA: TGTGCCAGCACTCCCGCACAGGGATCCAAAAACATTCAGTACTTC
CDR3 protein: CASTPAQGSKNIQYF
clone size: .
V gene: TRBV28
D gene: .
J gene: TRBJ2-4

CDR3 DNA: TGTGCCAGCAGACAGGGGGGTGGCACAGATACGCAGTATTTT
CDR3 protein: CASRQGGGTDTQYF
clone size: once
V gene: TRBV3-1/TRBV3-2
D gene: TRBD1
J gene: TRBJ2-3

CDR3 DNA: TGTGCCAGCAGCCCTGGACAGGGTTGGAGCAATCAGCCCCAGCATTTT
CDR3 protein: CASSPGQGWSNQPQHF
clone size: .
V gene: TRBV5-6
D gene: TRBD1
J gene: TRBJ1-5

CDR3 DNA: TGTGCCAGCAGTTTAAGTACCCGGGGAGAGCAGCCCCAGCATTTT
CDR3 protein: CASSLSTRGEQPQHF
clone size: .
V gene: TRBV28
D gene: .
J gene: TRBJ1-5

CDR3 DNA: TGTGCCAGCAGCCAAGGTAGCGGGGGCTCGGGGGAGCTGTTTTTT
CDR3 protein: CASSQGSGGSGELFF
clone size: .
V gene: TRBV4-2
D gene: TRBD2
J gene: TRBJ2-2

CDR3 DNA: TGTGCCAGCACACAGGGGGCGCGAAATTCACCCCTCCACTTT
CDR3 protein: CASTQGARNSPLHF
clone size: .
V gene: TRBV6-5
D gene: TRBD1
J gene: TRBJ1-6